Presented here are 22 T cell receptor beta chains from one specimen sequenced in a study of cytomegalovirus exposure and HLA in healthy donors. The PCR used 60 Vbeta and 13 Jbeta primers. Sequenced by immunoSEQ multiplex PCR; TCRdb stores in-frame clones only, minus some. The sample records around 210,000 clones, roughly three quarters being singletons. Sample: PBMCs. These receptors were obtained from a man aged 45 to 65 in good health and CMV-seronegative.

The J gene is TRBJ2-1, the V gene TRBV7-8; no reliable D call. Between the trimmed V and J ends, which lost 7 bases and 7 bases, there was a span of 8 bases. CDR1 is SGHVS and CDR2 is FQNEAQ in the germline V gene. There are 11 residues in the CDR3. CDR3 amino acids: CASTPSNEQFF. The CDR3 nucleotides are TGTGCCAGCACCCCCAGTAATGAGCAGTTCTTC.

The CDR3 DNA reads TGTGCCAGCAGCGCCCCGGGTCTGGCCGTCAGCGAGCAGTTCTTC. As protein: CASSAPGLAVSEQFF. The rearrangement links TRBV9 to TRBJ2-1, with no clear D. The CDR3 consists of 15 residues. V lost 3 bases and J 10 bases, leaving 20 bases between the germline ends. Germline-derived CDR1 and CDR2 are SGDLS and YYNGEE.

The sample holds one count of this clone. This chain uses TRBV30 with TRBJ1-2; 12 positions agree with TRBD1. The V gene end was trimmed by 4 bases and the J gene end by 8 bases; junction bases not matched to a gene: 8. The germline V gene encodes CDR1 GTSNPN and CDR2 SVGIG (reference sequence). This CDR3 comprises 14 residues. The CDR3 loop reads CAWTGDRGRRGYTF. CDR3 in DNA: TGTGCCTGGACCGGGGACAGGGGGCGGAGGGGCTACACCTTC. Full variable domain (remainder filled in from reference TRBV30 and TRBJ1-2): SQTIHQWPATLVQPVGSPLSLECTVEGTSNPNLYWYRQAAGRGLQLLFYSVGIGQISSEVPQNLSASRPQDRQFILSSKKLLLSDSGFYLCAWTGDRGRRGYTFGSGTRLTVV.

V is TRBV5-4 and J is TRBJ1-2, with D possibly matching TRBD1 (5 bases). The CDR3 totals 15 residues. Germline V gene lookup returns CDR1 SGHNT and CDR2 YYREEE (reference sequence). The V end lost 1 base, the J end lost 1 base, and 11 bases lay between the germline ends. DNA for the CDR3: TGTGCCAGCAGCTTGCCCGAGCAGGGTAACTATGGCTACACCTTC. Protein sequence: CASSLPEQGNYGYTF.

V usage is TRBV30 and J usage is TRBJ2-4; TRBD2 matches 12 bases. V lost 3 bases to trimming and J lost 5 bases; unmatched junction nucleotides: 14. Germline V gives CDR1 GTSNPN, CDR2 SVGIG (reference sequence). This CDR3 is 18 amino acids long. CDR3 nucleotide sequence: TGTGCCTGGAGGTTCCTTCTAGCGGGAGGGCCGGAGGAAAACATTCAGTACTTC. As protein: CAWRFLLAGGPEENIQYF.

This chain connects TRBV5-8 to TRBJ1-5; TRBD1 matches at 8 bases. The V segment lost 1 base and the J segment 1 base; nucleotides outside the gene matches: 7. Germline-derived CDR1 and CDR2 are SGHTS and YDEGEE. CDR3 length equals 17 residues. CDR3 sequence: CASSLTQGAQSNQPQHF. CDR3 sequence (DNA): TGTGCCAGCAGCTTGACCCAGGGGGCGCAAAGCAATCAGCCCCAGCATTTT.

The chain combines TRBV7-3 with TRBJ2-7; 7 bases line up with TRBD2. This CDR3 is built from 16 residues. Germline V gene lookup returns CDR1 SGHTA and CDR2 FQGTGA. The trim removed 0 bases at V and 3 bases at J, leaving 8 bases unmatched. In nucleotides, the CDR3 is TGTGCCAGCAGCTTAACGTTGCTAGCGGAATACTACGAGCAGTACTTC. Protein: CASSLTLLAEYYEQYF.

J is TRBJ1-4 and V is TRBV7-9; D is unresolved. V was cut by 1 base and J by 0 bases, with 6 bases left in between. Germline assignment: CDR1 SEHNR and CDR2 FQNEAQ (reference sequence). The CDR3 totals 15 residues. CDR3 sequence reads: CASSLVAATNEKLFF. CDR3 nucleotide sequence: TGTGCCAGCAGCTTAGTGGCGGCAACTAATGAAAAACTGTTTTTT.

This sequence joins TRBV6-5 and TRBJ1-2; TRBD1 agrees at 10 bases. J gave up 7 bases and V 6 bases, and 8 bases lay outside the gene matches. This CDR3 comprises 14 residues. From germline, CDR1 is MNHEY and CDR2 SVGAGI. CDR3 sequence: CASSRGQGVSGYTF. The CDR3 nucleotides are TGTGCCAGCAGCCGCGGACAGGGGGTGTCTGGCTACACCTTC.

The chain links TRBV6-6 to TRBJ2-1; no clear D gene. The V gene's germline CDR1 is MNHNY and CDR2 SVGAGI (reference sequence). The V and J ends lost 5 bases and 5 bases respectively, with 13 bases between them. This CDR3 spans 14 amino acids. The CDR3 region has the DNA TGTGCCAGCAGTAACAGCCCCAAGGACAATGAGCAGTTCTTC. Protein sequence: CASSNSPKDNEQFF.

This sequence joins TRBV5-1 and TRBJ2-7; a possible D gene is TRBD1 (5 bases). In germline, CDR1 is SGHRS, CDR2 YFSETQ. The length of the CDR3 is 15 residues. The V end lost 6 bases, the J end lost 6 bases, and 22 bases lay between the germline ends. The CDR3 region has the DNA TGCGCCAGCAACCCAAGGGGCTCAAATCTAATCGAGCAGTACTTC. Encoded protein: CASNPRGSNLIEQYF.

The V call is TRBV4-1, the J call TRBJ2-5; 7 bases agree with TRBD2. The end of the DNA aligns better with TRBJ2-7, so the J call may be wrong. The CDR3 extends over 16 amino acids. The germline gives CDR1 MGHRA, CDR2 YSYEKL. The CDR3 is CASSQVQRGLAYEQYF. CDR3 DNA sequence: TGCGCCAGCAGCCAAGTCCAGCGGGGCCTGGCCTACGAGCAGTACTTC.

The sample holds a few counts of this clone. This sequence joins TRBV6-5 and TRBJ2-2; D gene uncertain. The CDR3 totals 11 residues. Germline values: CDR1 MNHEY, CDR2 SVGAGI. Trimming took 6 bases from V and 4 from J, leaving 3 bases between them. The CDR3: CASSFTGELFF. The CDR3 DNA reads TGTGCCAGCAGCTTCACCGGGGAGCTGTTTTTT.

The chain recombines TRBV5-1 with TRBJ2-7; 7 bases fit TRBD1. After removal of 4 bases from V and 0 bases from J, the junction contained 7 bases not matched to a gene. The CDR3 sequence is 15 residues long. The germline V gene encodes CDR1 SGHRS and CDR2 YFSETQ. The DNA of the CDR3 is TGCGCCAGCAGCCAGGGAAGGGGGCCCTCCTACGAGCAGTACTTC. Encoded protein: CASSQGRGPSYEQYF.

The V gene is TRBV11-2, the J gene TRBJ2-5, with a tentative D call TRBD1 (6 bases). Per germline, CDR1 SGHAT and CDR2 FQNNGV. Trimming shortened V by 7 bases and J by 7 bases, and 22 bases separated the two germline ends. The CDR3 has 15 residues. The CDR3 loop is CASNPLQGVKGTQYF. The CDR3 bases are TGTGCCAGCAACCCCTTACAGGGAGTGAAAGGGACCCAGTACTTC.

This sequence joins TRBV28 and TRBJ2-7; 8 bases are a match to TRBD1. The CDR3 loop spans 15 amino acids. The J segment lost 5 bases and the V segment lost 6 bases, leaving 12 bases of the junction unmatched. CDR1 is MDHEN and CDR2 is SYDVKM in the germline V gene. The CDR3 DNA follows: TGTGCCAGCAGAGGTTCCGGGACAGGAGCCCACGAGCAGTACTTC. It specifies CASRGSGTGAHEQYF.

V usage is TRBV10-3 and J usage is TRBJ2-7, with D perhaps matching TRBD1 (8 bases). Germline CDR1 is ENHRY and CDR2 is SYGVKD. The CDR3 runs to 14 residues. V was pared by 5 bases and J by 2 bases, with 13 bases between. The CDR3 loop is CAISKQGGPYEQYF. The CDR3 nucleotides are TGTGCCATCAGTAAACAGGGGGGGCCCTACGAGCAGTACTTC.

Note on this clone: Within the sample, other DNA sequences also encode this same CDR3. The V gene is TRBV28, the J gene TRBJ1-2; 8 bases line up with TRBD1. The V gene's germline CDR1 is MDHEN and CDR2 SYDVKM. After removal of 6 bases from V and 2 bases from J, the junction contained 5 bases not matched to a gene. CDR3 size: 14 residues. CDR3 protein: CASSPGTGNYGYTF. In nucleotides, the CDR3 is TGTGCCAGCAGCCCCGGGACAGGCAACTATGGCTACACCTTC.

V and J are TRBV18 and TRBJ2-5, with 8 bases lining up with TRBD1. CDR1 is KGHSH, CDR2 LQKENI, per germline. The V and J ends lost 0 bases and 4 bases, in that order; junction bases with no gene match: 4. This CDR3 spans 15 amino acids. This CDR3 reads CASSPPARGLETQYF. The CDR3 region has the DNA TGTGCCAGCTCACCACCGGCCAGGGGGCTAGAGACCCAGTACTTC.

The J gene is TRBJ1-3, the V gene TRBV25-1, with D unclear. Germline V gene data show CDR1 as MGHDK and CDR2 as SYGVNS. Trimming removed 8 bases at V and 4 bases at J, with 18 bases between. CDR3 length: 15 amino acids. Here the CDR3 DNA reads TGTGCCAGCTCAGTGATTGGAGGTGGGGGAAACACCATATATTTT. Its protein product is CASSVIGGGGNTIYF.

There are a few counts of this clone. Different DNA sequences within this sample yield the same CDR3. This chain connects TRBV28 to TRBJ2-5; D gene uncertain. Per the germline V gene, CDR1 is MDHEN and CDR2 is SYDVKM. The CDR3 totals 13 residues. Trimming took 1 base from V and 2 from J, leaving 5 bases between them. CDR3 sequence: CASSLSRQETQYF. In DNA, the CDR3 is TGTGCCAGCAGTTTATCCAGGCAAGAGACCCAGTACTTC.

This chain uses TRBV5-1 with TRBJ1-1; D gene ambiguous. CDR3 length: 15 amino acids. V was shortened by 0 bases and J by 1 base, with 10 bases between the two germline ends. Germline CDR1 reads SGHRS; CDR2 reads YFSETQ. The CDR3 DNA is TGCGCCAGCAGCTTGGCTGAGGGATGGAACACTGAAGCTTTCTTT. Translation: CASSLAEGWNTEAFF.